Below, 16 T cell receptor beta chains from the same sample are listed, as sequenced in a study of blood T cell repertoires in COVID-19. Profiled with immunoSEQ multiplex PCR; TCRdb holds only in-frame clones, not every one. Here the sample spans over 130,000 clones, less than 90% being singletons. Sequences were obtained from peripheral blood. Receptor source: a human donor with COVID-19, enrolled during active disease. The donor label of this sample is uncertain.

Only a few counts were recorded for this clone. The genes are TRBV10-2 and TRBJ1-1; no definite D call. V lost 3 bases, J lost 0 bases, and 5 bases lay in between. The CDR3 is 13 amino acids. Germline V gene lookup returns CDR1 WSHSY and CDR2 SAAADI. This CDR3 reads CASSDNLNTEAFF. CDR3 bases: TGCGCCAGCAGTGACAACTTGAACACTGAAGCTTTCTTT.

V usage is TRBV27 and J usage is TRBJ2-2, with D possibly TRBD1 on 6 matching bases. Germline CDR1 and CDR2: MNHEY and SMNVEV (reference sequence). The V end lost 6 bases, the J end lost 5 bases, and 16 bases lay between the germline ends. The CDR3 runs 15 residues. The CDR3 coding sequence is TGTGCCAGCAGCCAAATGGGACAACAAACCGGGGAGCTGTTTTTT. Its protein product is CASSQMGQQTGELFF.

The chain links TRBV11-2 to TRBJ2-7, with D possibly matching TRBD2 (5 bases). Germline CDR1 and CDR2: SGHAT and FQNNGV. The CDR3 covers 11 residues. The ends were cut back, 7 bases at V and 1 base at J, with 5 bases in the middle. DNA of the CDR3: TGTGCCAGCACGGGGTCCTACGAGCAGTACTTC. Protein product: CASTGSYEQYF.

Comment on this clone: The same CDR3 can be traced to other DNA sequences in this sample. The chain recombines TRBV5-1 with TRBJ2-7; TRBD2 might be the D (6 bases). Per the germline V gene, CDR1 is SGHRS and CDR2 is YFSETQ. The CDR3 is made up of 14 amino acids. V lost 0 bases, J lost 2 bases, and 9 bases lay in between. The CDR3 DNA reads as TGCGCCAGCAGCTTGGGGACGGGAGCCTACGAGCAGTACTTC. Protein product: CASSLGTGAYEQYF.

The chain carries TRBV7-2 and TRBJ2-3; D is uncertain. Trimming took 1 base from V and 2 from J, leaving 7 bases between them. The CDR3 spans 14 residues. Germline V lookup: CDR1 SGHTA, CDR2 FQGNSA. CDR3 coding DNA: TGTGCCAGCAGCTTAGGACGACTCACAGATACGCAGTATTTT. Translated, it gives CASSLGRLTDTQYF.

The chain links TRBV7-9 to TRBJ1-2, with 9 bases fitting TRBD1. Germline CDR1 reads SEHNR; CDR2 reads FQNEAQ (reference sequence). V trimming: 5 bases; J trimming: 7 bases; junction bases outside the gene matches: 8. The CDR3 extends over 14 amino acids. The CDR3 sequence: CASSGTGGWGGYTF. The CDR3 nucleotides read TGTGCCAGCAGCGGAACAGGGGGCTGGGGTGGCTACACCTTC. Drawing the rest from reference TRBV7-9 and TRBJ1-2, the complete variable domain is DTGVSQNPRHKITKRGQNVTFRCDPISEHNRLYWYRQTLGQGPEFLTYFQNEAQLEKSRLLSDRFSAERPKGSFSTLEIQRTEQGDSAMYLCASSGTGGWGGYTFGSGTRLTVV.

The chain is built from TRBV11-2 and TRBJ2-5; tentatively, D is TRBD2 (6 bases). Germline CDR1 reads SGHAT; CDR2 reads FQNNGV. With 4 bases removed from V and 5 bases from J, the gap between germline ends came to 11 bases. The CDR3 runs to 13 residues. The chain's CDR3 is CASSYGGRETQYF. The DNA for the CDR3 is TGTGCCAGCAGCTACGGGGGACGGGAGACCCAGTACTTC. The full variable domain, completed using reference TRBV11-2 and TRBJ2-5, is EAGVAQSPRYKIIEKRQSVAFWCNPISGHATLYWYQQILGQGPKLLIQFQNNGVVDDSQLPKDRFSAERLKGVDSTLKIQPAKLEDSAVYLCASSYGGRETQYFGPGTRLLVL.

The chain links TRBV2 to TRBJ1-4; TRBD1 agrees at 7 bases. Trimming at V came to 6 bases and at J to 8 bases, leaving 6 bases not matched to a gene. Per germline, CDR1 SNHLY and CDR2 FYNNEI. The CDR3 has 13 residues. The CDR3 sequence: CASRGTVQEKLFF. CDR3 DNA: TGTGCCAGCAGGGGGACAGTTCAGGAAAAACTGTTTTTT.

The V call is TRBV28, the J call TRBJ1-1; D not resolved. The V end was cut by 4 bases, the J end by 1 base, with 16 bases between. The CDR3 spans 16 residues. The V gene's germline CDR1 is MDHEN and CDR2 SYDVKM. CDR3 region: CASSSHGLTTNTEAFF. The CDR3 DNA follows: TGTGCCAGCAGTTCCCATGGCTTAACAACGAACACTGAAGCTTTCTTT.

The sample holds one count of this clone. This rearrangement joins TRBV4-1 to TRBJ1-1; 9 positions match TRBD1. This CDR3 has 16 amino acids. The germline gives CDR1 MGHRA, CDR2 YSYEKL. Losses at the gene ends were 2 bases for V and 2 bases for J; bases not matched to a gene: 6. The CDR3 DNA reads as TGCGCCAGCAGCCAAAGGTGGACAGGGGAAAACACTGAAGCTTTCTTT. Protein sequence: CASSQRWTGENTEAFF.

The chain links TRBV29-1 to TRBJ2-7; D gene unclear. The V and J ends lost 6 bases and 2 bases respectively, with 11 bases between them. The CDR3 has 12 residues. From germline, CDR1 is SQVTM and CDR2 ANQGSEA. The CDR3 sequence: CSVTTVTYEQYF. The CDR3, as DNA: TGCAGCGTGACCACAGTTACCTACGAGCAGTACTTC.

The genes are TRBV30 and TRBJ2-5; no clear D. This CDR3 is built from 13 residues. Germline values: CDR1 GTSNPN, CDR2 SVGIG (reference sequence). Trimming removed 0 bases at V and 5 bases at J, with 10 bases between. CDR3 sequence (DNA): TGTGCCTGGAGTGTACTCTCCCTGGAGACCCAGTACTTC. As protein: CAWSVLSLETQYF.

V and J are TRBV10-2 and TRBJ2-7; 7 bases are shared with TRBD1. The V segment lost 2 bases and the J segment 6 bases; nucleotides outside the gene matches: 7. The CDR3 spans 14 residues. CDR1 and CDR2 (germline): WSHSY, SAAADI. CDR3 nucleotides: TGCGCCAGCAGTGAGAATAGGGGGCTAGTCGAGCAGTACTTC. Protein sequence: CASSENRGLVEQYF.

The chain combines TRBV2 with TRBJ2-7; 7 nucleotides align to TRBD1. Looked up from germline, CDR1 is SNHLY and CDR2 is FYNNEI. This CDR3 region has 13 residues. V lost 5 bases, J lost 6 bases, and 7 bases stayed unmatched. This CDR3 reads CASSLTGYGEQYF. The CDR3 DNA follows: TGTGCCAGCAGTCTGACAGGGTATGGCGAGCAGTACTTC.

The gene calls are TRBV21-1 and TRBJ2-5; no DNA check was done on the table's D call, TRBD2. TRBV21-1 is deemed a pseudogene. The CDR3 has 16 residues. The CDR3 spells CASSKGGGEEGETQYF. The CDR3 nucleotides are TGTGCCAGCAGCAAGGGGGGGGGAGAGGAAGGAGAGACCCAGTACTTC.

The genes are TRBV27 and TRBJ2-3; 8 nucleotides agree with TRBD1. The germline V gene encodes CDR1 MNHEY and CDR2 SMNVEV (reference sequence). The CDR3 consists of 16 residues. With V trimmed by 6 bases and J by 6 bases, 14 bases remained unmatched. In DNA, the CDR3 is TGTGCCAGCAGCCTTCCGGGACAGGCCCGACCCGATACGCAGTATTTT. Residues: CASSLPGQARPDTQYF.